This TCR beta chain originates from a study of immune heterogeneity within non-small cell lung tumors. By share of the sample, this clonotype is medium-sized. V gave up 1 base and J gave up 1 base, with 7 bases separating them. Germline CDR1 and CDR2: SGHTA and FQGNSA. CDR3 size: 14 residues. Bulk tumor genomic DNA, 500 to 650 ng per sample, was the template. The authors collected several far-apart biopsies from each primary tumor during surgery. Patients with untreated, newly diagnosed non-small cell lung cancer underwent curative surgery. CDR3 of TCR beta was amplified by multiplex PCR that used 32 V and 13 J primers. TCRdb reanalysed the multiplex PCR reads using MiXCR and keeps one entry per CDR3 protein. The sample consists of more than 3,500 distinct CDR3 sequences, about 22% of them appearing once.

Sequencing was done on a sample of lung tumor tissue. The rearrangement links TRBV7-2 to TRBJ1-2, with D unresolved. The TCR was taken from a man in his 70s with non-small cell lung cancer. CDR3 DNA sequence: TGTGCCAGCAGCTTAGGGGTCATTAACTATGGCTACACCTTC. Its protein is CASSLGVINYGYTF. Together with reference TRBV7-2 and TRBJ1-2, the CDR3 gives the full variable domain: GAGVSQSPSNKVTEKGKDVELRCDPISGHTALYWYRQSLGQGLEFLIYFQGNSAPDKSGLPSDRFSAERTGGSVSTLTIQRTQQEDSAVYLCASSLGVINYGYTFGSGTRLTVV.